This T cell receptor beta chain was captured in a study of response to subunit inactivated influenza vaccine. Study-level points and caveats: New T cells are recruited in small numbers by each seasonal influenza vaccination, according to the authors' suggestion.

Comment on this clonotype: The antigen is unknown.

The CDR3 has 17 amino acids. Germline CDR1 reads WNHNN; CDR2 reads SYGVQD (reference sequence). The J segment lost 2 bases and the V segment lost 3 bases, leaving 4 bases of the junction unmatched. TCRdb ran MiXCR on the RT-PCR reads and lists one entry per CDR3 protein. The sample records 590,000 or so distinct CDR3 sequences, roughly 15% being singletons. The sample here was PBMCs from blood, taken around two weeks before vaccination. The receptor was isolated from a man aged 50 or older who received an inactivated influenza vaccine. The V and J genes are TRBV10-1 and TRBJ2-1, with 13 nucleotides matching TRBD2. The CDR3 sequence is CASSESGTSGAYNEQFF. The DNA of the CDR3 is TGCGCCAGCAGTGAATCCGGGACTAGCGGGGCCTACAATGAGCAGTTCTTC.